Given below is one T cell receptor beta chain in context. Its antigen is undetermined. This sample was taken from a study of a mutant IDH1 vaccine in newly diagnosed glioma. Findings and caveats of the study: Most patients, 85% to 95%, showed vaccine-induced immune responses.

V dropped 0 bases and J dropped 9 bases, with 8 bases sitting between them. Looked up from germline, CDR1 is DFQATT and CDR2 is SNEGSKA (reference sequence). The CDR3 contains 11 residues. Described time point: baseline, week 1 (first vaccination visit). As to treatment: pre-vaccination baseline after standard-of-care therapy. The assay was immunoSEQ multiplex PCR, and TCRdb's table has in-frame clones only and misses some. The sample includes 55,000 to 70,000 clones, about four fifths seen only once; the top ten take approximately 8%. The source of this sequence is a man aged 45 to 65 with glioma. V is TRBV20-1 and J is TRBJ2-5, with D perhaps TRBD2 (6 bases). Sample: PBMCs, taken from a glioma patient treated with radiotherapy, temozolomide or both. The CDR3 nucleotides are TGCAGTGCTAGAGATCGGAGGGCCCAGTACTTC. Its protein product is CSARDRRAQYF.